The rows below give T cell receptor beta chains drawn from one sample of a study of OX40 agonist ivuxolimab in advanced cancers. Some clones are missing from TCRdb's copy, which holds only in-frame ones; the method was immunoSEQ multiplex PCR. The table records around 64,000 clones, about 91% of them present only once. The sample here was CD4+ or CD8+ T cells sorted from blood, taken in a trial of the OX40 agonist ivuxolimab. These receptors all come from an adult with an advanced solid tumor such as melanoma, head and neck, liver or kidney cancer. Both conserved end residues are part of each CDR3. D genes are given only for firm matches. Clone size appears in some rows only: once, few, many, or a class for an expanded clone.

J | size | V | D | CDR3 | DNA
TRBJ1-5 | few | TRBV10-3 | - | CAISELDGSNQPQHF | TGTGCCATCAGTGAGCTAGACGGTAGCAATCAGCCCCAGCATTTT
TRBJ2-7 | - | TRBV5-6 | - | CASSLTRAYEQYF | TGTGCCAGCAGCTTAACTCGGGCCTACGAGCAGTACTTC
TRBJ1-5 | - | TRBV7-9 | TRBD1 | CASSLDGQGNQPQHF | TGTGCCAGCAGCTTAGACGGACAGGGAAATCAGCCCCAGCATTTT
TRBJ1-4 | - | TRBV7-6 | - | CASTEGGSREKLFF | TGTGCCAGCACCGAAGGAGGGAGTAGGGAAAAACTGTTTTTT
TRBJ2-1 | - | TRBV7-9 | - | CASSFLGSDEQFF | TGTGCCAGCAGCTTTCTCGGGTCGGATGAGCAGTTCTTC
TRBJ2-7 | - | TRBV4-2 | - | CASGPSGGDTYEQYF | TGTGCCAGCGGTCCTTCTGGCGGGGACACCTACGAGCAGTACTTC
TRBJ2-3 | - | TRBV5-1 | - | CASSLGRGLSTDTQYF | TGCGCCAGCAGCTTGGGCAGGGGACTTAGCACAGATACGCAGTATTTT
TRBJ2-7 | - | TRBV19 | - | CASSKFVSYEQYF | TGTGCCAGTAGTAAATTCGTGTCCTACGAGCAGTACTTC
TRBJ2-1 | - | TRBV4-2 | TRBD2 | CASSPGLAGTREQFF | TGTGCCAGCAGCCCTGGTCTAGCGGGAACACGGGAGCAGTTCTTC
TRBJ2-3 | - | TRBV4-3 | TRBD2 | CASSHGGEGDTQYF | TGCGCCAGCAGCCACGGAGGGGAGGGGGATACGCAGTATTTT
TRBJ2-7 | - | TRBV5-5 | - | CASSLWGSSYEQYF | TGTGCCAGCAGCTTATGGGGAAGCTCCTACGAGCAGTACTTC
TRBJ1-1 | - | TRBV14 | TRBD1 | CASSLWTGNTEAFF | TGTGCCAGCAGCCTCTGGACAGGGAACACTGAAGCTTTCTTT
TRBJ1-5 | - | TRBV7-8 | TRBD1 | CASSLKGQGVGNQPQHF | TGTGCCAGCAGCTTAAAAGGACAGGGAGTGGGCAATCAGCCCCAGCATTTT
TRBJ1-1 | - | TRBV5-8 | - | CASSLGHQNTEAFF | TGTGCCAGCAGCTTGGGACACCAAAACACTGAAGCTTTCTTT
TRBJ1-2 | - | TRBV14 | - | CASSRKPTRGSPFYGYTF | TGTGCCAGCAGCCGGAAGCCGACCAGGGGTTCCCCTTTCTATGGCTACACCTTC
TRBJ2-1 | - | TRBV6-6 | TRBD2 | CASSYSTGGPSEQFF | TGTGCCAGCAGTTACTCTACGGGAGGGCCCAGTGAGCAGTTCTTC
TRBJ2-3 | - | TRBV7-3 | TRBD2 | CASSLGTSAFTDTQYF | TGTGCCAGCAGCTTAGGGACTAGCGCCTTCACAGATACGCAGTATTTT
TRBJ2-1 | - | TRBV6-1 | TRBD2 | CASSVPSGRAILSDNEQFF | TGTGCCAGCAGTGTTCCTAGCGGGAGGGCCATCTTATCCGACAATGAGCAGTTCTTC
TRBJ2-7 | - | TRBV13 | TRBD1 | CASTGQGYEQYF | TGTGCCAGCACTGGACAGGGCTACGAGCAGTACTTC
TRBJ1-1 | - | TRBV11-2 | - | CASSFNTEAFF | TGTGCCAGCAGCTTCAACACTGAAGCTTTCTTT
TRBJ2-1 | - | TRBV29-1 | - | CSVPEGKISYNEQFF | TGCAGCGTCCCAGAGGGCAAGATATCCTACAATGAGCAGTTCTTC
TRBJ1-5 | - | TRBV6-5 | - | CASSPYQYSNQPQHF | TGTGCCAGCAGCCCATATCAGTATAGCAATCAGCCCCAGCATTTT
TRBJ2-1 | - | TRBV4-1 | TRBD2 | CASSQESRREGRYNEQFF | TGCGCCAGCAGCCAAGAGAGCCGGCGGGAGGGCCGGTACAATGAGCAGTTCTTC
TRBJ2-7 | - | TRBV19 | - | CASSIVGREQYF | TGTGCCAGTAGTATAGTTGGACGCGAGCAGTACTTC
TRBJ1-2 | once | TRBV27 | - | CASSPLGDTPEDYGYTF | TGTGCCAGCAGCCCCCTCGGGGACACCCCCGAGGACTATGGCTACACCTTC
TRBJ2-1 | - | TRBV4-1 | TRBD2 | CASSRTGTMGEQFF | TGCGCCAGCAGCCGAACCGGGACTATGGGTGAGCAGTTCTTC
TRBJ2-7 | - | TRBV7-9 | - | CASSATSYEQYF | TGTGCCAGCAGCGCCACCTCCTACGAGCAGTACTTC
TRBJ1-1 | - | TRBV4-1 | - | CASSIQDQDTEAFF | TGCGCCAGCTCGATACAGGACCAGGACACTGAAGCTTTCTTT
TRBJ2-3 | - | TRBV7-8 | - | CASSFWSFTDTQYF | TGTGCCAGCAGCTTTTGGAGCTTCACAGATACGCAGTATTTT
TRBJ1-1 | - | TRBV7-8 | - | CASSGAGAPNTEAFF | TGTGCCAGCAGCGGGGCCGGAGCCCCGAACACTGAAGCTTTCTTT
TRBJ2-3 | - | TRBV9 | - | CASSSPPGTSTDTQYF | TGTGCCAGCAGCTCCCCCCCGGGTACCAGCACAGATACGCAGTATTTT
TRBJ2-5 | - | TRBV19 | TRBD2 | CASSIELADPQETQYF | TGTGCCAGTAGTATAGAGCTAGCGGACCCCCAAGAGACCCAGTACTTC
TRBJ1-2 | - | TRBV6-5 | - | CASSTDDREDGYTF | TGTGCCAGCAGTACGGACGATAGAGAGGATGGCTACACCTTC
TRBJ1-2 | once | TRBV7-9 | TRBD1 | CASSSGQGLDGYTF | TGTGCCAGCAGCTCGGGACAGGGCCTCGATGGCTACACCTTC
TRBJ2-7 | - | TRBV4-1 | - | CASSQLVNSYEQYF | TGCGCCAGCAGCCAACTAGTGAACTCCTACGAGCAGTACTTC
TRBJ2-1 | - | TRBV15 | TRBD2 | CATSRAGGLAGGREQFF | TGTGCCACCAGCAGAGCCGGAGGACTAGCGGGAGGAAGGGAGCAGTTCTTC
TRBJ1-2 | - | TRBV25-1 | - | CASSEFMGDGYTF | TGTGCCAGCAGTGAATTTATGGGGGATGGCTACACCTTC
TRBJ1-1 | - | TRBV2 | - | CASFSGREAFF | TGTGCCAGCTTCAGTGGCAGGGAAGCTTTCTTT
TRBJ2-7 | - | TRBV7-8 | TRBD1 | CASSPGTETYEQYF | TGTGCCAGCAGCCCCGGGACAGAGACCTACGAGCAGTACTTC
TRBJ2-7 | - | TRBV5-1 | TRBD1 | CASRLSTGRYEQYF | TGCGCCAGCAGACTTTCGACAGGGAGATACGAGCAGTACTTC
TRBJ2-2 | - | TRBV28 | - | CASSFPGELFF | TGTGCCAGCAGTTTCCCCGGGGAGCTGTTTTTT
TRBJ1-2 | - | TRBV11-3 | TRBD1 | CASSPGQVDGYTF | TGTGCCAGCAGCCCGGGACAGGTTGATGGCTACACCTTC
TRBJ2-1 | - | TRBV11-3 | TRBD2 | CASSLEAGGPRNEQFF | TGTGCCAGCAGTTTAGAAGCGGGAGGGCCACGGAATGAGCAGTTCTTC
TRBJ2-7 | - | TRBV14 | - | CASSQVFREPYEQYF | TGTGCCAGCAGCCAAGTATTCAGGGAACCCTACGAGCAGTACTTC
TRBJ2-3 | - | TRBV28 | - | CANQGSGDTDTQYF | TGTGCCAATCAGGGTTCGGGGGACACAGATACGCAGTATTTT
TRBJ2-6 | - | TRBV4-3 | - | CASSTDSVSGANVLTF | TGCGCCAGCAGTACGGACTCAGTGTCCGGGGCCAACGTCCTGACTTTC
TRBJ2-3 | - | TRBV9 | TRBD2 | CASSLSGSVSDTQYF | TGTGCCAGCAGCCTCAGCGGGAGCGTCTCAGATACGCAGTATTTT
TRBJ2-1 | - | TRBV19 | - | CASSIEDSSYNEQFF | TGTGCCAGTAGTATCGAGGATAGCTCCTACAATGAGCAGTTCTTC
TRBJ1-2 | - | TRBV19 | - | CASSGTAFYGYTF | TGTGCCAGTAGTGGCACTGCTTTCTATGGCTACACCTTC
TRBJ2-3 | - | TRBV6-6 | TRBD2 | CASGGALAGEGDTQYF | TGTGCCAGCGGGGGGGCTCTAGCGGGAGAAGGGGATACGCAGTATTTT
TRBJ2-1 | - | TRBV4-3 | - | CASSFSDSSYNEQFF | TGCGCCAGCAGTTTTAGCGATAGCTCCTACAATGAGCAGTTCTTC
TRBJ1-1 | - | TRBV27 | - | CASSLSKNTEAFF | TGTGCCAGCAGTTTATCAAAGAACACTGAAGCTTTCTTT
TRBJ2-7 | - | TRBV2 | TRBD2 | CASSENEGGLYEQYF | TGTGCCAGCAGTGAGAATGAGGGAGGGCTCTACGAGCAGTACTTC
TRBJ2-1 | - | TRBV5-6 | TRBD1 | CASSPTGGEQFF | TGTGCCAGCAGCCCCACAGGGGGTGAGCAGTTCTTC